The present entry profiles one T cell receptor beta chain with its context. The protocol was immunoSEQ multiplex PCR, while the TCRdb copy is restricted to in-frame clones and leaves out a portion. The sample holds under 150,000 clones, approximately 86% seen once. These data are taken from a study of blood T cell repertoires in COVID-19. Across the whole study: Sites across the United States, Italy and Spain contributed samples from acute and convalescent COVID-19.

The V gene end was trimmed by 5 bases and the J gene end by 2 bases; junction bases not matched to a gene: 2. The CDR3 contains 13 residues. Germline-derived CDR1 and CDR2 are KGHSH and LQKENI. The rearrangement uses TRBV18 and TRBJ1-2, with 7 bases that match TRBD1. Sequencing used PBMCs or T cells enriched from blood (not recorded which). The receptor was isolated from a woman in her forties or fifties who had recovered from COVID-19. The CDR3 DNA follows: TGTGCCAGCTCAACACAGGGGAACTATGGCTACACCTTC. Encoded protein: CASSTQGNYGYTF.